These 8 T cell receptor beta chains were all obtained from the same sample, sequenced in a study of shared clonotypes between healthy human individuals. The data were produced by immunoSEQ multiplex PCR, yet TCRdb's version contains in-frame clones alone and is incomplete. Of 2 million to 2.5 million clones detected, 95% appear once; the ten largest clones hold more than 0.1%. Sequenced input: naive CD4+ T cells sorted from blood. Documented subset: CD45RA+ positively selected. These receptor sequences come from a man younger than 30 in good health.

The chain employs TRBV4-3 and TRBJ1-4; a weak D match, TRBD1 (5 bases). The CDR3 consists of 20 residues. The V end lost 7 bases, the J end lost 0 bases, and 27 bases lay between the germline ends. The germline gives CDR1 LGHNA, CDR2 YSLEER. The CDR3 here is CASTSKYFRQGPSTNEKLFF. CDR3 DNA: TGCGCCAGCACCTCCAAGTATTTTCGGCAGGGCCCCTCAACTAATGAAAAACTGTTTTTT.

The chain has TRBV30 and TRBJ2-5; 8 bases are shared with TRBD2. The germline CDR1 and CDR2 sequences are GTSNPN and SVGIG (reference sequence). Trimming took 4 bases from V and 5 from J; bases not matched to a gene: 6. The CDR3 extends over 13 amino acids. The CDR3 spells CAWMAGGRETQYF. The CDR3 nucleotides are TGTGCCTGGATGGCGGGAGGTAGGGAGACCCAGTACTTC.

This chain joins TRBV30 and TRBJ1-1; perhaps TRBD1 as D (5 bases). Trimming removed 3 bases at V and 4 bases at J, with 18 bases between. Per the germline V gene, CDR1 is GTSNPN and CDR2 is SVGIG (reference sequence). CDR3 length: 15 residues. As DNA, the CDR3 is TGTGCCTGGAGGCCGACGCTGGAGGGACCCACTGAAGCTTTCTTT. This codes for CAWRPTLEGPTEAFF.

V is TRBV7-9 and J is TRBJ2-1, with TRBD2 matching 7 bases. The CDR3 loop spans 11 amino acids. With 11 bases clipped from V and 10 bases from J, the junction kept 8 bases outside the gene matches. Germline V gene lookup returns CDR1 SEHNR and CDR2 FQNEAQ (reference sequence). The DNA for the CDR3 is TGTGCCGCCAGCGGGGAGCGAGAGCAGTTCTTC. Amino acid sequence: CAASGEREQFF.

The chain joins TRBV7-2 to TRBJ1-3, with D unclear. The CDR3 consists of 15 residues. Trimming left V 5 bases short and J 1 base short, with 12 bases between. From germline, CDR1 is SGHTA and CDR2 FQGNSA. The CDR3 spells CASSLRGVSGNTIYF. The CDR3 region has the DNA TGTGCCAGCAGCCTACGGGGTGTATCTGGAAACACCATATATTTT.

The genes are TRBV7-2 and TRBJ1-2; no definite D call. CDR1 is SGHTA, CDR2 FQGNSA, per germline. Trimming stripped 5 bases from V and 4 bases from J, with 17 bases between. The CDR3 runs 15 residues. CDR3 nucleotide sequence: TGTGCCAGCAGCCAACTCTATGACGCTCTCTATGGCTACACCTTC. It specifies CASSQLYDALYGYTF.

This clone has only one observation. V is TRBV4-1 and J is TRBJ1-2; 9 bases match TRBD1. J lost 7 bases, V lost 0 bases, and 9 bases had no gene match. The germline gives CDR1 MGHRA, CDR2 YSYEKL. CDR3 size: 16 residues. CDR3: CASSQDPQGAPRGYTF. In DNA form, the CDR3 reads TGCGCCAGCAGCCAAGACCCACAGGGGGCGCCCCGTGGCTACACCTTC.

The chain is built from TRBV5-4 and TRBJ2-3; D gene uncertain. Trimming cost V 6 bases and J 2 bases, with 10 bases left between them. The CDR3 is 13 amino acids. Germline V CDR1 and CDR2: SGHNT, YYREEE (reference sequence). Here the CDR3 DNA reads TGTGCCAGCACGTCCTATATCACAGATACGCAGTATTTT. Its protein is CASTSYITDTQYF.